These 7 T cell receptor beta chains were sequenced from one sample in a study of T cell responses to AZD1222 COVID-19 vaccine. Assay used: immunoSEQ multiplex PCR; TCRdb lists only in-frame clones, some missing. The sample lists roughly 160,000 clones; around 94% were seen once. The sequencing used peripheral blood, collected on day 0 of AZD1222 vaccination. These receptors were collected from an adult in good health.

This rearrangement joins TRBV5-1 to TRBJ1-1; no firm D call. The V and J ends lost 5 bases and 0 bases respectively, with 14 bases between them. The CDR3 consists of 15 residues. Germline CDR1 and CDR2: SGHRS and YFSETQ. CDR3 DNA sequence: TGCGCCAGCAGGCGCGGAAATAGTGTGAACACTGAAGCTTTCTTT. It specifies CASRRGNSVNTEAFF.

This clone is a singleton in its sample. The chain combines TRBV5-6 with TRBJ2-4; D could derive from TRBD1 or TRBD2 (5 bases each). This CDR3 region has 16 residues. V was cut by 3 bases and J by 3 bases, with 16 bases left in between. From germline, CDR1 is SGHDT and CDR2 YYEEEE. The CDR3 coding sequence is TGTGCCAGCAGCTCTTGGGACGGGCTTAGCAAAAACATTCAGTACTTC. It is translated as CASSSWDGLSKNIQYF.

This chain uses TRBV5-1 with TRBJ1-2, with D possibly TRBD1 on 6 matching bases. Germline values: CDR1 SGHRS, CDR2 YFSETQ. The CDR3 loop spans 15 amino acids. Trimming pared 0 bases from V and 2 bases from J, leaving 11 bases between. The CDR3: CASSLGSGVNYGYTF. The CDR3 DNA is TGCGCCAGCAGCTTGGGTTCAGGGGTCAACTATGGCTACACCTTC. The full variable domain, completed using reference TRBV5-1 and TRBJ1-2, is KAGVTQTPRYLIKTRGQQVTLSCSPISGHRSVSWYQQTPGQGLQFLFEYFSETQRNKGNFPGRFSGRQFSNSRSEMNVSTLELGDSALYLCASSLGSGVNYGYTFGSGTRLTVV.

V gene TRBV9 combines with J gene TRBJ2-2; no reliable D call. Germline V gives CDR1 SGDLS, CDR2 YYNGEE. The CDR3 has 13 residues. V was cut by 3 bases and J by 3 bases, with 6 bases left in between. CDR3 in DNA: TGTGCCAGCAGCGACGGGTACACCGGGGAGCTGTTTTTT. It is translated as CASSDGYTGELFF.

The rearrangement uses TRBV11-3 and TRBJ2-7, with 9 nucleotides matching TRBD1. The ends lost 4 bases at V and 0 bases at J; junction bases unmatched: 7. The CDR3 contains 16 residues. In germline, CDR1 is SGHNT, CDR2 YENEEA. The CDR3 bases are TGTGCCAGCAGCTCCGCGGGACAGGGAAACTCCTACGAGCAGTACTTC. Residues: CASSSAGQGNSYEQYF.

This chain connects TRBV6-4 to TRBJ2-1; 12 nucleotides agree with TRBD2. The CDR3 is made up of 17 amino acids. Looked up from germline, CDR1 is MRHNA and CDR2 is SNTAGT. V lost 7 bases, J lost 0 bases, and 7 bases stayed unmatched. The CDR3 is CASMVTSGGFSYNEQFF. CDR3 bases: TGTGCCAGCATGGTCACTAGCGGGGGGTTCTCCTACAATGAGCAGTTCTTC.

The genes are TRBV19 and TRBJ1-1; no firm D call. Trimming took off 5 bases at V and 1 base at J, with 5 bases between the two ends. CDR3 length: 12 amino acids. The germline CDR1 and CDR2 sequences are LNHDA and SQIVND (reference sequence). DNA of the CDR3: TGTGCCAGTAGTCTCCAGAACACTGAAGCTTTCTTT. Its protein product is CASSLQNTEAFF.